This TCR beta chain was retrieved from a study of cytomegalovirus exposure and HLA in healthy donors. In the study overall: Out of around 360 genotyped donors, about 81% belonged to the Caucasian-associated ancestry cluster.

This clone was seen a single time. Its specificity is unknown. The V gene end was trimmed by 7 bases and the J gene end by 4 bases; junction bases not matched to a gene: 2. This CDR3 contains 12 residues. CDR1 and CDR2 from the germline V gene are MNHEY and SVGAGI. Study-level points and caveats: HLA alleles were associated with some 16,000 TCR beta sequences in a later analysis at 0.05 false discovery rate.

PCR employed 60 Vbeta and 13 Jbeta primers. Repertoires were generated with immunoSEQ multiplex PCR, while TCRdb's copy carries only in-frame clones and drops some. Among over 150,000 clones, 80% to 90% were seen once, and the ten largest hold approximately 2.3%. Sequencing was carried out using PBMCs. V and J are TRBV6-5 and TRBJ2-5; 8 positions match TRBD2. This TCR came from a male donor in good health and CMV-seronegative. The CDR3 coding sequence is TGTGCCAGCAATCGGGGGGGAGAGACCCAGTACTTC. This translates into CASNRGGETQYF.